This TCR beta chain was identified in a study of blood T cell repertoires in COVID-19. The assay was immunoSEQ multiplex PCR, and TCRdb's table has in-frame clones only and misses some. The table records nearly 110,000 clones, 60% to 85% of them present only once. This receptor was taken from a man between 65 and 85 years old with acute or convalescent COVID-19. Sequenced input: peripheral blood.

CDR3 coding DNA: TGTGCCACCTTCACAGGGTATGGCTACACCTTC. This translates into CATFTGYGYTF. The genes are TRBV2 and TRBJ1-2, with TRBD1 as a possible D gene (6 bases). Germline CDR1 and CDR2: SNHLY and FYNNEI. Deletions cut 10 bases from V and 5 bases from J, with 11 bases between. The CDR3 is 11 amino acids.